A single sample is the source of the 26 T cell receptor beta chains below, sequenced in a study of post-analysis software for immune sequencing data. No antigen has been assigned to these receptors. Overall study results and limits: Among 5 or 6 TRBV segments more frequent in patients than controls were TRBV5-6, TRBV5-1 and TRBV20-1.

TCR beta cDNA libraries included unique molecular identifiers. TCRdb re-analysed the PCR reads in MiXCR, keeping a single row per CDR3 protein. Of fewer than 900,000 distinct CDR3 sequences listed, around 42% are singletons. Sample: blood. Receptors originate from a girl between 5 and 17 years old with multiple sclerosis.

This clonotype was recorded a few times. The CDR3 reads CATPDREKEGYTF. The DNA for the CDR3 is TGTGCCACCCCGGACAGGGAAAAAGAGGGCTACACCTTC. J is TRBJ1-2 and V is TRBV19; TRBD1 matches at 8 bases. This CDR3 is 13 amino acids long. Unmatched junction bases numbered 12, after V lost 10 bases and J lost 8 bases. Per germline, CDR1 LNHDA and CDR2 SQIVND (reference sequence).

This clonotype was picked up a small number of times. The V and J genes are TRBV12-3 or TRBV12-4 and TRBJ2-7; 9 nucleotides line up with TRBD2. The CDR3 is 15 amino acids. The J segment lost 6 bases and the V segment lost 4 bases, leaving 10 bases of the junction unmatched. CDR3 DNA: TGTGCCAGCAGTTGGGGACTAGCCCACCTCTCCGAGCAGTACTTC. This sequence encodes CASSWGLAHLSEQYF.

CDR3 nucleotides: TGTGCCAGCAGTGAACCCCCAGACATTCAGTACTTC. This gives the protein CASSEPPDIQYF. The chain couples TRBV2 to TRBJ2-4; D is uncertain. The CDR3 is 12 residues long. Germline V gene sequence: CDR1 SNHLY, CDR2 FYNNEI. V dropped 2 bases and J dropped 8 bases, with 7 bases sitting between them.

In its sample, this clonotype was seen a few times. V usage is TRBV6-1 and J usage is TRBJ2-1; a weak D match, TRBD2 (5 bases). The V end was cut by 5 bases, the J end by 10 bases, with 15 bases between. Germline CDR1 is MNHNS and CDR2 is SASEGT. This CDR3 is 13 amino acids long. CDR3 nucleotides: TGTGCCAGCAGTTCCCCCAGGCGGGCCGAGCAGTTCTTC. Amino acids: CASSSPRRAEQFF.

V gene TRBV20-1 combines with J gene TRBJ1-2; D remains ambiguous. The CDR3 is made up of 14 amino acids. Trimming pared 3 bases from V and 8 bases from J, leaving 19 bases between. Per the germline V gene, CDR1 is DFQATT and CDR2 is SNEGSKA (reference sequence). DNA for the CDR3: TGCAGTGCTAGTCCCACCGCACAGCCATACGGCTACACCTTC. This codes for CSASPTAQPYGYTF.

The table lists this clonotype with a few counts. The J gene is TRBJ2-1, the V gene TRBV20-1, with D tentatively TRBD1 (6 bases). The CDR3 contains 14 residues. Germline lookup yields CDR1 DFQATT and CDR2 SNEGSKA (reference sequence). CDR3 sequence (DNA): TGCAGCGCCCCCCGACAGGACACCTACAATGAGCAGTTCTTC. It specifies CSAPRQDTYNEQFF.

V usage is TRBV20-1 and J usage is TRBJ1-2; 7 bases align to TRBD1. The CDR3 is made up of 11 amino acids. From germline, CDR1 is DFQATT and CDR2 SNEGSKA (reference sequence). Trimming removed 6 bases from V and 6 bases from J; junction bases left unmatched: 4. The CDR3: CSASTGDGYTF. Written as DNA, the CDR3 is TGCAGTGCCAGCACAGGGGATGGCTACACCTTC.

This clonotype was seen only a few times. The V call is TRBV28, the J call TRBJ2-5; 10 nucleotides align to TRBD1. V shed 3 bases, J shed 5 bases, and the junction held 6 bases outside the gene matches. The CDR3 is made up of 15 amino acids. CDR1 is MDHEN, CDR2 SYDVKM, per germline. The CDR3 DNA reads as TGTGCCAGCAGTTTGGTGGGACAGGGGCTTGAGACCCAGTACTTC. As protein: CASSLVGQGLETQYF.

In this sample, this clonotype turned up a few times. Germline and junction disagree at one end, which may indicate a read error. The chain couples TRBV3-1 to TRBJ1-2; D is possibly TRBD1 (5 bases). Per germline, CDR1 LGHDT and CDR2 YNNKEL (reference sequence). The CDR3 consists of 13 residues. CDR3 sequence (DNA): TGTGCCAGTAGCCCTCAGACAGTCTATGGCTACACCTTC. The encoded protein is CASSPQTVYGYTF.

This clonotype was found a few times. The V and J genes are TRBV10-3 and TRBJ2-7; no firm D call. CDR3 length: 13 residues. In germline, CDR1 is ENHRY, CDR2 SYGVKD. Trimming removed 2 bases at V and 6 bases at J, with 11 bases between. Written as DNA, the CDR3 is TGTGCCATCAGTGAGGGACCTCCCCTCGAGCAGTACTTC. It yields the protein CAISEGPPLEQYF.

In this sample, this clonotype turned up once. The chain uses TRBV7-9 and TRBJ2-5; D tentatively fits TRBD1 or TRBD2 (5 bases each). The CDR3 sequence is 16 residues long. Trimming took off 3 bases at V and 7 bases at J, with 21 bases between the two ends. The germline V gene has CDR1 SEHNR and CDR2 FQNEAQ (reference sequence). The CDR3 nucleotides read TGTGCCAGCAGCTTTACCTCAGGGACCCGAACCGCGACCCAGTACTTC. This sequence encodes CASSFTSGTRTATQYF.

This clonotype was seen a handful of times. The chain has TRBV15 and TRBJ2-5; 8 nucleotides line up with TRBD1. Germline V gene sequence: CDR1 LNHNV, CDR2 YYDKDF (reference sequence). After removal of 5 bases from V and 11 bases from J, the junction contained 10 bases not matched to a gene. This CDR3 has 13 residues. This CDR3 is CATSSRTGWQQYF. In DNA form, the CDR3 reads TGTGCCACCAGCTCTCGGACAGGGTGGCAGCAGTACTTC.

The chain links TRBV12-3 or TRBV12-4 to TRBJ2-7; a weak D match, TRBD2 (6 bases). V dropped 4 bases and J dropped 7 bases, with 17 bases sitting between them. CDR3 length: 14 amino acids. As DNA, the CDR3 is TGTGCCAGCAGTTCCCGGGACTTCCAAACGGAGCAGTACTTC. Its translation: CASSSRDFQTEQYF.

This clonotype was observed a handful of times. The chain employs TRBV28 and TRBJ2-4; D is ambiguous. In germline, CDR1 is MDHEN, CDR2 SYDVKM. The CDR3 extends over 15 amino acids. The V gene lost 3 bases and the J gene lost 1 base, with 10 bases spanning the gap. CDR3 sequence reads: CASSFGFAAKNIQYF. As DNA, the CDR3 is TGTGCCAGCAGTTTTGGGTTTGCGGCCAAAAACATTCAGTACTTC.

The rearrangement joins TRBV9 to TRBJ2-7, with 9 bases identical to TRBD2. J lost 5 bases, V lost 1 base, and 10 bases had no gene match. The CDR3 has 16 residues. Germline CDR1 and CDR2: SGDLS and YYNGEE. DNA for the CDR3: TGTGCCAGCAGCGTACAGGGCGGGAGGGCCAAGGACGAGCAGTACTTC. Protein sequence: CASSVQGGRAKDEQYF.

Only a few counts were recorded for this clonotype. The gene calls are TRBV20-1 and TRBJ2-3, with 11 bases matching TRBD2. The germline V gene encodes CDR1 DFQATT and CDR2 SNEGSKA (reference sequence). This CDR3 region has 14 residues. With 5 bases clipped from V and 5 bases from J, the junction kept 6 bases outside the gene matches. CDR3 bases: TGCAGTGCTGGGCTCGGGACTAGCGGAGATACGCAGTATTTT. Translated: CSAGLGTSGDTQYF.

V is TRBV20-1 and J is TRBJ1-2; TRBD1 matches at 8 bases. Trimming cost V 0 bases and J 8 bases; bases outside gene matches: 11. The CDR3 is made up of 15 amino acids. CDR1 DFQATT and CDR2 SNEGSKA come from the germline V gene (reference sequence). The CDR3 DNA follows: TGCAGTGCTAGAGATCGTAACAGGGGGGGAAAGGGCTACACCTTC. Translation gives CSARDRNRGGKGYTF.

The chain joins TRBV7-9 to TRBJ1-5; TRBD1 agrees at 9 bases. The germline V gene has CDR1 SEHNR and CDR2 FQNEAQ (reference sequence). The CDR3 sequence is 14 residues long. V lost 6 bases and J lost 7; bases outside the gene matches: 7. CDR3 loop: CASRAQGAGQPQHF. In nucleotides, the CDR3 is TGTGCCAGCAGAGCACAGGGGGCAGGACAGCCCCAGCATTTT.

The genes are TRBV28 and TRBJ1-1; D might be TRBD1 (5 bases). CDR3 length equals 13 residues. Trimming cost V 6 bases and J 4 bases, with 12 bases left between them. Germline CDR1 and CDR2: MDHEN and SYDVKM. CDR3 coding DNA: TGTGCCAGCAGGGACACAGTGGCCACTGAAGCTTTCTTT. This codes for CASRDTVATEAFF. Full variable domain (outside the CDR3, taken from reference TRBV28 and TRBJ1-1): DVKVTQSSRYLVKRTGEKVFLECVQDMDHENMFWYRQDPGLGLRLIYFSYDVKMKEKGDIPEGYSVSREKKERFSLILESASTNQTSMYLCASRDTVATEAFFGQGTRLTVV.

With regard to this clonotype: Its ends do not fully match the called genes, so a read error is possible. The chain links TRBV7-2 to TRBJ1-5, with D possibly TRBD1 on 6 matching bases. Germline CDR1 SGHTA, CDR2 FQGNSA. The CDR3 loop spans 14 amino acids. The CDR3 is CASSLGGGEQPQHF. CDR3 DNA: TGTGCCAGCAGTTTAGGGGGGGGCGAGCAGCCCCAGCATTTT. Drawing the rest from reference TRBV7-2 and TRBJ1-5, the complete variable domain is GAGVSQSPSNKVTEKGKDVELRCDPISGHTALYWYRQSLGQGLEFLIYFQGNSAPDKSGLPSDRFSAERTGGSVSTLTIQRTQQEDSAVYLCASSLGGGEQPQHFGDGTRLSIL.

This clonotype was counted a few times. V gene TRBV10-3 combines with J gene TRBJ1-2; perhaps TRBD1 as D (5 bases). In germline, CDR1 is ENHRY, CDR2 SYGVKD. V was trimmed by 0 bases and J by 2 bases, leaving 13 bases between them. The CDR3 sequence is 16 residues long. The DNA for the CDR3 is TGTGCCATCAGTGAGTCGAGAGGGGTTTCAAACTATGGCTACACCTTC. This encodes CAISESRGVSNYGYTF.

This chain links TRBV29-1 with TRBJ2-7, with D perhaps assigned TRBD1 or TRBD2 (5 bases each). Germline CDR1 is SQVTM and CDR2 is ANQGSEA. Trimming removed 3 bases from V and 2 bases from J, with 17 bases in between. The CDR3 is 15 amino acids. The CDR3 sequence: CSVESDGGPTYEQYF. The CDR3 nucleotides are TGCAGCGTTGAGAGTGATGGGGGTCCCACCTACGAGCAGTACTTC.

The chain couples TRBV27 to TRBJ2-1; 12 positions match TRBD2. This CDR3 has 15 residues. Germline CDR1 reads MNHEY; CDR2 reads SMNVEV (reference sequence). Unmatched junction bases numbered 5, after V lost 4 bases and J lost 7 bases. CDR3 sequence reads: CASSSSSGGDNEQFF. The CDR3 DNA sequence: TGTGCCAGCAGTTCCTCTAGCGGGGGGGATAATGAGCAGTTCTTC.

The rearrangement uses TRBV24-1 and TRBJ2-1, with D uncertain. The CDR3 totals 16 residues. With 1 base removed from V and 5 bases from J, the gap between germline ends came to 14 bases. Germline values: CDR1 KGHDR, CDR2 SFDVKD. This CDR3 reads CATSDFGFGQNNEQFF. CDR3 sequence (DNA): TGTGCCACCAGTGATTTTGGGTTCGGCCAAAACAATGAGCAGTTCTTC.

The V call is TRBV2, the J call TRBJ2-1, with D maybe TRBD1 (6 bases). The germline V gene encodes CDR1 SNHLY and CDR2 FYNNEI. The CDR3 totals 14 residues. Trimming stripped 9 bases from V and 4 bases from J, with 16 bases between. CDR3 sequence: CASGGQRPYNEQFF. CDR3 DNA sequence: TGTGCCAGTGGGGGCCAGCGGCCTTACAATGAGCAGTTCTTC.

This clonotype was seen a handful of times. The chain has TRBV7-2 and TRBJ2-4, with D uncertain. TRBJ2-7 matches the DNA end more closely, so the J call is doubtful. Germline V gives CDR1 SGHTA, CDR2 FQGNSA. This CDR3 spans 13 amino acids. For the CDR3, the DNA is TGTGCCAGCAGCTTATGGCTAGGCTACGAGCAGTACTTC. Encoded protein: CASSLWLGYEQYF.